This note documents a single TCR beta chain sequence. Individuals drawn from about 26 US areas were roughly 18 to 100 years old. For recovered donors of Cohort 3, there were two negative PCRs, clearance, or symptom resolution. Germline CDR1 SGHTA, CDR2 FQGNSA. This CDR3 is 14 amino acids long. The germline V and J ends were trimmed by 8 bases and 0 bases, with 13 bases remaining between them. Authors' methods: Counts of nucleated cells, estimated from reference gene primer amplification, were obtained. Only in-frame clones appear in the TCRdb table, and some are missing; sequencing was by immunoSEQ multiplex PCR. That table furnishes V, J and clone size, whereas the DNA furnished D and trimming. The sample shows about 350,000 clones, roughly 86% of them seen only once. The entry originates in a study of blood T cell repertoires in COVID-19. At the level of the study: Samples taken during acute and convalescent COVID-19 were collected in the United States, Italy and Spain.

The TCR was taken from a woman aged 25 to 45 who had recovered from COVID-19. The sequenced sample consisted of PBMCs or T cells enriched from blood (not recorded which). The chain combines TRBV7-2 with TRBJ1-1, with D possibly matching TRBD1 (6 bases). The DNA of the CDR3 is TGTGCCAGCTCCAATGGACAGATGAACACTGAAGCTTTCTTT. This codes for CASSNGQMNTEAFF.